This T cell receptor (beta chain) is drawn from a study of T cell responses to AZD1222 COVID-19 vaccine. Between the trimmed V and J ends, which lost 3 bases and 1 base, there was a span of 6 bases. In germline, CDR1 is SGHVS, CDR2 FQNEAQ. This CDR3 region has 14 residues. Note on this clone: Its antigen is unidentified.

TCRdb keeps only in-frame clones here, not all; method: immunoSEQ multiplex PCR. The sample lists over 100,000 clones; less than 90% were seen once. Findings and caveats of the study: Seropositive status at baseline applied to only 6 or 7 AZD1222 recipients.

The specimen comprised peripheral blood, sampled on day 0 of AZD1222 vaccination. The chain has TRBV7-8 and TRBJ1-4; the D gene is possibly TRBD1 (5 bases). The clonotype comes from an adult in good health. The CDR3 reads CASSFGGTNEKLFF. The CDR3 bases are TGTGCCAGCAGCTTCGGGGGAACTAATGAAAAACTGTTTTTT.